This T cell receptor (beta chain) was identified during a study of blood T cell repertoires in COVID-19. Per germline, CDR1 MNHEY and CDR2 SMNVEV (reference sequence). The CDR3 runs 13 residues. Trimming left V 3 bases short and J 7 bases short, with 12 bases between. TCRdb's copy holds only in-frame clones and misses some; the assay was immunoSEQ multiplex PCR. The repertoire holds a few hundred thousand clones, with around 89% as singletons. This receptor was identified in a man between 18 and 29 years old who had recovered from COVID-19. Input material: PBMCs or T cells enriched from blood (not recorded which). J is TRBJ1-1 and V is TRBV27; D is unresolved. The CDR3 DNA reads TGTGCCAGCAGTTTCTCCCCTAGGAATGAAGCTTTCTTT. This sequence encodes CASSFSPRNEAFF.